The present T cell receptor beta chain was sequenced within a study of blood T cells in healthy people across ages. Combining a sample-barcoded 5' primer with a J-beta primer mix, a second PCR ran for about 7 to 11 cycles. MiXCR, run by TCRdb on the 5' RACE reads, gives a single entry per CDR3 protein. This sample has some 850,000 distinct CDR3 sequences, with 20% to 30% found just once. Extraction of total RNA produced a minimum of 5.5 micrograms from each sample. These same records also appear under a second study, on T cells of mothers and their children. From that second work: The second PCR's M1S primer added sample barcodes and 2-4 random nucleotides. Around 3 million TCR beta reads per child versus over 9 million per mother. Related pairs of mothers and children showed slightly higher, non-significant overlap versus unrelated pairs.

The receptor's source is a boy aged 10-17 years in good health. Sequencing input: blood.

The CDR3 region is CASSPPYRTKNIQYF. DNA for the CDR3: TGTGCCAGCTCACCACCGTATCGAACCAAAAACATTCAGTACTTC. The chain combines TRBV18 with TRBJ2-4; D unclear. CDR1 and CDR2 (germline): KGHSH, LQKENI. Deletions cut 0 bases from V and 2 bases from J, with 8 bases between. The length of the CDR3 is 15 residues.